A selection of T cell receptor beta chains follows, all from one sample in a study of blood T cells in healthy people across ages. TCRdb analysed the 5' RACE reads with MiXCR anew, one entry per CDR3 protein. The repertoire holds hundreds of thousands of distinct CDR3 sequences, roughly 60% seen once, with roughly 22% in the top ten. The sample consisted of blood. These receptors were collected from a man aged 25-45 years in good health. CDR3s include the opening cysteine and the closing phenylalanine or tryptophan. Each record gives: V gene, clone size, CDR3 protein. Size is stated for part of the rows, as once, few or many counts, or as a class when the clone is expanded.

TRBV27 | few | CASSREGLNEQYF
TRBV5-1 | NA | CASSSVKPTYEQYF
TRBV3-1 | NA | CASTRSALETQYF
TRBV20-1 | NA | CSARPAGGSDTQYF
TRBV7-2 | once | CSSPGTGQPYEQYF
TRBV5-6 | NA | CASSVGDREGQPQHF
TRBV30 | NA | CAWSVRDRDDGYTF
TRBV29-1 | NA | CSVVGNNEQFF
TRBV24-1 | few | CATSDPETDTQYF
TRBV12-3/TRBV12-4 | NA | CASRGVGAYEQYF
TRBV7-9 | NA | CASSFAGMVNSPLHF
TRBV6-5 | NA | CASGEPGQFF
TRBV20-1 | NA | CSAREANYGYTF
TRBV20-1 | many | CSAPETVQETQYF
TRBV2 | NA | CATRSWGTTEAFF
TRBV4-1 | NA | CASSQLVDYEQYF
TRBV29-1 | few | CSVMPVSSYEQYF
TRBV15 | NA | CATSRVGGPYEQYF
TRBV4-1 | few | CASSQEVQQPWGEQYF
TRBV20-1 | NA | CSASSGTSGLGTQYF
TRBV6-5 | NA | CPRGGQGYSGANVLTF
TRBV5-5 | NA | CASSSGTGGRRETQYF
TRBV6-6 | NA | CATNRDLGYTF
TRBV12-3/TRBV12-4 | NA | CASDRTTGELFF
TRBV20-1 | once | CSARKVASTDTQYF